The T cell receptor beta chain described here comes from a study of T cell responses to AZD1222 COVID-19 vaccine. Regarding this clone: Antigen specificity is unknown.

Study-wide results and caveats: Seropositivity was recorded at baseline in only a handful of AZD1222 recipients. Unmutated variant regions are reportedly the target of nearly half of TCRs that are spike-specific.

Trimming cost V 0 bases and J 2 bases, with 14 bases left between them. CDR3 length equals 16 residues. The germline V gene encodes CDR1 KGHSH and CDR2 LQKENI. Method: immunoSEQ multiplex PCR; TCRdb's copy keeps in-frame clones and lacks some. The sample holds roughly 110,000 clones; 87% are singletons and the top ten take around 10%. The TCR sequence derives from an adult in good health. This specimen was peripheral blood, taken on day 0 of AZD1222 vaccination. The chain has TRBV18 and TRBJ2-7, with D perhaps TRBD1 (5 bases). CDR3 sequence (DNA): TGTGCCAGCTCACCACCGGGAAGGGGTGGAACCTACGAGCAGTACTTC. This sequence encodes CASSPPGRGGTYEQYF.